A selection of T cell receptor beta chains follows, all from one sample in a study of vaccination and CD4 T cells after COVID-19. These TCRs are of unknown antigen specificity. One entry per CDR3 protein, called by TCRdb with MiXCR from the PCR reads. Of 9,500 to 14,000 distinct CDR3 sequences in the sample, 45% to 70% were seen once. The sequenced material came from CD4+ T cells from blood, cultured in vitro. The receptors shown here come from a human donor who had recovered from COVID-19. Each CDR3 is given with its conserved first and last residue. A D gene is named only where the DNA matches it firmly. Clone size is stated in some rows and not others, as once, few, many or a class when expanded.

CDR3: CASSLESAGTGLDEQYF
DNA: TGTGCCAGCAGCTTAGAGTCCGCCGGGACAGGGTTGGACGAGCAGTACTTC
length: 17
J: TRBJ2-7
size: medium-sized
D: TRBD1
V: TRBV7-2

CDR3: CASSPGQLAKNIQYF
DNA: TGCGCCAGCAGCCCGGGACAGCTAGCCAAAAACATTCAGTACTTC
length: 15
J: TRBJ2-4
size: .
D: TRBD1
V: TRBV10-1

CDR3: CSARDRRAFNQPQHF
DNA: TGCAGTGCTAGAGATCGTCGGGCTTTCAATCAGCCCCAGCATTTT
length: 15
J: TRBJ1-5
size: .
D: .
V: TRBV20-1

CDR3: CASSYSGTSGTGELFF
DNA: TGCGCCAGCAGCTACTCCGGGACTAGCGGCACCGGGGAGCTGTTTTTT
length: 16
J: TRBJ2-2
size: .
D: TRBD2
V: TRBV5-1

CDR3: CSARAPTGMNTEAFF
DNA: TGCAGTGCTAGAGCCCCTACAGGCATGAACACTGAAGCTTTCTTT
length: 15
J: TRBJ1-1
size: few
D: .
V: TRBV20-1

CDR3: CASSFWDRAQPQHF
DNA: TGTGCCAGCAGTTTCTGGGACAGGGCTCAGCCCCAGCATTTT
length: 14
J: TRBJ1-5
size: few
D: TRBD1
V: TRBV2

CDR3: CASTQGPGQPQHF
DNA: TGTGCGAGTACCCAGGGACCTGGCCAGCCCCAGCATTTT
length: 13
J: TRBJ1-5
size: few
D: .
V: TRBV6-1

CDR3: CASSPEGGGADTQYF
DNA: TGTGCCAGCAGCCCCGAAGGGGGGGGCGCAGATACGCAGTATTTT
length: 15
J: TRBJ2-3
size: .
D: .
V: TRBV7-7

CDR3: CANNGGEKLFF
DNA: TGTGCCAACAACGGAGGTGAAAAACTGTTTTTT
length: 11
J: TRBJ1-4
size: .
D: .
V: TRBV2

CDR3: CAVRQTSGVGGYTF
DNA: TGTGCCGTCCGACAAACCTCGGGGGTAGGAGGCTACACCTTC
length: 14
J: TRBJ1-2
size: medium-sized
D: .
V: TRBV7-9

CDR3: CASSYRLAGEIDTQYF
DNA: TGTGCCAGTAGCTATCGACTAGCGGGAGAGATTGATACGCAGTATTTT
length: 16
J: TRBJ2-3
size: once
D: TRBD2
V: TRBV19

CDR3: CATSREVAGGPTYTQYF
DNA: TGTGCCACCAGCAGAGAAGTAGCGGGAGGGCCTACATATACGCAGTATTTT
length: 17
J: TRBJ2-3
size: .
D: TRBD2
V: TRBV15

CDR3: CASSLGGRLSYEQYF
DNA: TGTGCCAGCAGTTTAGGCGGGAGGCTCTCCTACGAGCAGTACTTC
length: 15
J: TRBJ2-7
size: .
D: TRBD2
V: TRBV28

CDR3: CASSYTSGRMAGEQYF
DNA: TGTGCCAGCAGTTATACCTCGGGACGGATGGCGGGGGAGCAGTACTTC
length: 16
J: TRBJ2-7
size: .
D: .
V: TRBV27

CDR3: CASSPAYGGVTGELFF
DNA: TGTGCCAGCAGTCCGGCCTACGGGGGGGTGACCGGGGAGCTGTTTTTT
length: 16
J: TRBJ2-2
size: once
D: TRBD2
V: TRBV6-4

CDR3: CASSLRGLAGTQYF
DNA: TGTGCCAGCAGCTTGCGGGGCCTAGCGGGGACCCAGTACTTC
length: 14
J: TRBJ2-5
size: .
D: TRBD2
V: TRBV11-3

CDR3: CASSQRRGHLPYEQYF
DNA: TGTGCCAGCAGCCAAAGAAGAGGACACCTCCCCTACGAGCAGTACTTC
length: 16
J: TRBJ2-7
size: .
D: .
V: TRBV3-1

CDR3: CASASGITSGANVLTF
DNA: TGTGCCAGCGCTAGCGGGATAACCTCTGGGGCCAACGTCCTGACTTTC
length: 16
J: TRBJ2-6
size: .
D: TRBD2
V: TRBV27

CDR3: CASSYNPGGDQETQYF
DNA: TGTGCCAGCAGTTACAATCCAGGGGGAGACCAAGAGACCCAGTACTTC
length: 16
J: TRBJ2-5
size: .
D: TRBD1
V: TRBV6-5

CDR3: CASSEFSGVGREQYF
DNA: TGTGCCAGCAGTGAATTTTCAGGGGTTGGCCGCGAGCAGTACTTC
length: 15
J: TRBJ2-7
size: .
D: .
V: TRBV6-1

CDR3: CASKRTSRSSYNSPLHF
DNA: TGCGCCAGCAAAAGGACTTCGAGGAGCTCCTATAATTCACCCCTCCACTTT
length: 17
J: TRBJ1-6
size: large
D: .
V: TRBV10-1

CDR3: CASSLGGYGYTF
DNA: TGTGCCAGCAGCTTAGGGGGCTATGGCTACACCTTC
length: 12
J: TRBJ1-2
size: few
D: .
V: TRBV7-2

CDR3: CATSVADTQYF
DNA: TGTGCCACCAGTGTGGCAGATACGCAGTATTTT
length: 11
J: TRBJ2-3
size: once
D: .
V: TRBV24-1

CDR3: CASRRRAGSREGWPQHF
DNA: TGTGCCAGCAGGCGACGGGCCGGGTCCAGGGAAGGGTGGCCCCAGCATTTT
length: 17
J: TRBJ1-5
size: .
D: .
V: TRBV6-1

CDR3: CASSIVPGNYGYTF
DNA: TGTGCCAGTAGTATAGTACCGGGGAACTATGGCTACACCTTC
length: 14
J: TRBJ1-2
size: few
D: .
V: TRBV19

CDR3: CASRADSNQPQHF
DNA: TGTGCCAGCAGGGCGGATAGCAATCAGCCCCAGCATTTT
length: 13
J: TRBJ1-5
size: few
D: .
V: TRBV6-1

CDR3: CASSPTEGRFGYTF
DNA: TGTGCCAGTAGTCCTACGGAGGGCCGGTTTGGCTACACCTTC
length: 14
J: TRBJ1-2
size: .
D: .
V: TRBV19

CDR3: CASSYSARRDEQFF
DNA: TGTGCCAGCAGTTACTCGGCTAGACGCGATGAGCAGTTCTTC
length: 14
J: TRBJ2-1
size: .
D: .
V: TRBV6-5

CDR3: CASSLGAYTNQPQHF
DNA: TGTGCCAGCAGTTTGGGGGCGTATACCAATCAGCCCCAGCATTTT
length: 15
J: TRBJ1-5
size: .
D: .
V: TRBV6-2/TRBV6-3

CDR3: CAGEQGRLNEQYF
DNA: TGCGCCGGGGAACAGGGTAGGCTGAACGAGCAGTACTTC
length: 13
J: TRBJ2-7
size: .
D: .
V: TRBV10-1

CDR3: CASSLAGTTSTDTQYF
DNA: TGTGCCAGCAGCTTAGCCGGGACCACAAGCACAGATACGCAGTATTTT
length: 16
J: TRBJ2-3
size: .
D: .
V: TRBV7-9

CDR3: CASRNNEQFF
DNA: TGTGCCAGCCGCAACAATGAGCAGTTCTTC
length: 10
J: TRBJ2-1
size: .
D: .
V: TRBV2

CDR3: CASSYSMSRMNTEAFF
DNA: TGTGCCAGCAGTTACTCGATGTCACGGATGAACACTGAAGCTTTCTTT
length: 16
J: TRBJ1-1
size: .
D: .
V: TRBV6-5

CDR3: CSASAPGTSADTQYF
DNA: TGCAGTGCTTCTGCTCCCGGGACTAGCGCAGATACGCAGTATTTT
length: 15
J: TRBJ2-3
size: few
D: TRBD2
V: TRBV20-1

CDR3: CASSARGSNQPQHF
DNA: TGTGCCAGCAGTGCGCGGGGAAGCAATCAGCCCCAGCATTTT
length: 14
J: TRBJ1-5
size: few
D: .
V: TRBV6-1

CDR3: CASGRWSEAFF
DNA: TGTGCCAGTGGCCGTTGGAGTGAAGCTTTCTTT
length: 11
J: TRBJ1-1
size: .
D: .
V: TRBV28

CDR3: CASSLNGEGHGYTF
DNA: TGTGCCAGCAGCTTAAATGGTGAGGGGCATGGCTACACCTTC
length: 14
J: TRBJ1-2
size: .
D: .
V: TRBV7-3

CDR3: CAISLYSGRRADTQYF
DNA: TGTGCCATCAGTTTATATAGCGGGAGGCGGGCAGATACGCAGTATTTT
length: 16
J: TRBJ2-3
size: .
D: TRBD2
V: TRBV10-3

CDR3: CASSSLADSRTETQYF
DNA: TGTGCCAGCAGTTCACTAGCGGACTCCCGCACAGAAACGCAGTATTTT
length: 16
J: TRBJ2-3
size: .
D: TRBD2
V: TRBV7-9

CDR3: CASRRMAGTLSNTEAFF
DNA: TGTGCCAGCAGGCGAATGGCCGGGACATTATCGAACACTGAAGCTTTCTTT
length: 17
J: TRBJ1-1
size: .
D: .
V: TRBV27

CDR3: CASSPRGREETQYF
DNA: TGTGCCAGCAGCCCGAGGGGGCGGGAGGAGACCCAGTACTTC
length: 14
J: TRBJ2-5
size: .
D: .
V: TRBV7-2

CDR3: CASSIRWRAVFQADTQYF
DNA: TGTGCCAGCAGCATAAGATGGCGTGCAGTCTTCCAGGCAGATACGCAGTATTTT
length: 18
J: TRBJ2-3
size: .
D: .
V: TRBV21-1

CDR3: CSARDLRGFSGNTIYF
DNA: TGCAGTGCTAGAGATCTAAGGGGCTTCTCTGGAAACACCATATATTTT
length: 16
J: TRBJ1-3
size: .
D: .
V: TRBV20-1

CDR3: CASSRVFNQPQHF
DNA: TGTGCCAGCAGCCGGGTCTTCAATCAGCCCCAGCATTTT
length: 13
J: TRBJ1-5
size: .
D: .
V: TRBV6-2/TRBV6-3

CDR3: CSVDGGGTDTQYF
DNA: TGCAGCGTTGACGGCGGGGGTACAGATACGCAGTATTTT
length: 13
J: TRBJ2-3
size: .
D: TRBD2
V: TRBV29-1

CDR3: CSARDLGLAGNTIYF
DNA: TGCAGTGCTAGAGATCTCGGGCTCGCTGGAAACACCATATATTTT
length: 15
J: TRBJ1-3
size: .
D: .
V: TRBV20-1

CDR3: CASSLGTGGGETQYF
DNA: TGCGCCAGCAGCTTGGGGACCGGGGGGGGAGAGACCCAGTACTTC
length: 15
J: TRBJ2-5
size: .
D: TRBD2
V: TRBV5-1

CDR3: CATSGGRGMNTEAFF
DNA: TGTGCCACCAGTGGGGGCAGGGGCATGAACACTGAAGCTTTCTTT
length: 15
J: TRBJ1-1
size: few
D: .
V: TRBV24-1

CDR3: CASSLDRGGTDTQYF
DNA: TGTGCCAGCAGCTTGGACAGGGGAGGTACAGATACGCAGTATTTT
length: 15
J: TRBJ2-3
size: .
D: TRBD1
V: TRBV7-8

CDR3: CASSTPRATNTGELFF
DNA: TGTGCCAGTAGTACCCCGAGGGCAACAAACACCGGGGAGCTGTTTTTT
length: 16
J: TRBJ2-2
size: .
D: .
V: TRBV19

CDR3: CASRLQGGGNTIYF
DNA: TGTGCCAGCAGGCTCCAGGGTGGTGGAAACACCATATATTTT
length: 14
J: TRBJ1-3
size: .
D: .
V: TRBV21-1

CDR3: CASSVGGPGGETQYF
DNA: TGTGCCAGTTCTGTCGGGGGGCCGGGGGGAGAGACCCAGTACTTC
length: 15
J: TRBJ2-5
size: .
D: .
V: TRBV19

CDR3: CASRERPAGSSYEQYF
DNA: TGTGCCAGCAGGGAAAGACCGGCAGGGAGCTCCTACGAGCAGTACTTC
length: 16
J: TRBJ2-7
size: few
D: .
V: TRBV11-2

CDR3: CASRQGVRADTEAFF
DNA: TGTGCCAGCAGGCAGGGGGTGAGGGCGGACACTGAAGCTTTCTTT
length: 15
J: TRBJ1-1
size: few
D: TRBD1
V: TRBV27

CDR3: CASRPGIGETQYF
DNA: TGTGCCAGCAGGCCAGGGATCGGGGAGACCCAGTACTTC
length: 13
J: TRBJ2-5
size: .
D: .
V: TRBV27